These 26 T cell receptor beta chains share one sample of origin, sequenced in a study of control samples from healthy donors and cancer patients. The protocol was immunoSEQ multiplex PCR, while the TCRdb copy is restricted to in-frame clones and leaves out a portion. The data show around 90,000 clones, around four fifths seen once. The sequenced sample consisted of blood. Receptors originate from a man aged 30 to 39 in good health.

V gene TRBV12-3 or TRBV12-4 combines with J gene TRBJ2-7; D gene unclear. This CDR3 has 13 residues. V was cut by 6 bases and J by 9 bases, with 18 bases left in between. The CDR3 loop is CASRLGSMRTQYF. In DNA form, the CDR3 reads TGTGCCAGCAGGCTAGGGTCCATGAGAACGCAGTACTTC.

This chain uses TRBV6-5 with TRBJ2-2, with D maybe TRBD1 (6 bases). CDR1 is MNHEY, CDR2 SVGAGI, per germline. This CDR3 has 16 residues. V lost 2 bases, J lost 4 bases, and 14 bases lay in between. CDR3 sequence: CASSYGWTASTGELFF. The CDR3 DNA is TGTGCCAGCAGTTACGGTTGGACAGCGAGCACCGGGGAGCTGTTTTTT.

The chain combines TRBV14 with TRBJ1-4; D ambiguous. This CDR3 has 14 residues. Trimming cost V 0 bases and J 8 bases, with 10 bases left between them. Germline V gene lookup returns CDR1 SGHDN and CDR2 FVKESK. CDR3 protein: CASSQEGFGEKLFF. The DNA of the CDR3 is TGTGCCAGCAGCCAAGAGGGGTTCGGCGAAAAACTGTTTTTT.

This chain joins TRBV7-9 and TRBJ1-6, with D possibly matching TRBD1 (5 bases). The CDR3 extends over 18 amino acids. CDR1 is SEHNR and CDR2 is FQNEAQ in the germline V gene (reference sequence). Trimming cost V 1 base and J 0 bases, with 13 bases left between them. The CDR3 region is CASSLGSRGGSYNSPLHF. The CDR3, as DNA: TGTGCCAGCAGCTTAGGGTCGAGGGGTGGCTCCTATAATTCACCCCTCCACTTT.

The table lists this clone with a count of one. This chain uses TRBV4-1 with TRBJ1-2; D call uncertain. The CDR3 runs 15 residues. V shed 0 bases and J shed 8 bases, with 16 bases lying between them. The germline V gene encodes CDR1 MGHRA and CDR2 YSYEKL. The CDR3 nucleotides read TGCGCCAGCAGCCAAGAGCCTGACACCCAGAAGGGCTACACCTTC. This sequence encodes CASSQEPDTQKGYTF.

The J gene is TRBJ1-3, the V gene TRBV19; weak D call: TRBD1 (6 bases). Germline V gives CDR1 LNHDA, CDR2 SQIVND (reference sequence). The CDR3 spans 16 residues. Between the trimmed V and J ends, which lost 6 bases and 0 bases, there was a span of 15 bases. The CDR3 nucleotides are TGTGCCAGTAGCACCCGGGGAGGGGGCTCTGGAAACACCATATATTTT. Its protein is CASSTRGGGSGNTIYF.

Comment on this clone: The germline gene is not matched at one end of the junction; a read error may be the cause. CDR3 sequence reads: CASSHGPGTQNF. In DNA form, the CDR3 reads TGTGCCAGCAGCCACGGACCTGGGACACAAAACTTC. J is TRBJ1-2 and V is TRBV14, with a possible D match to TRBD1 (6 bases). CDR1 and CDR2 (germline): SGHDN, FVKESK. This CDR3 is built from 12 residues.

This clone was seen more than once but under ten times. The chain joins TRBV14 to TRBJ2-1; D may correspond to TRBD1 or TRBD2 (6 bases each). Germline lookup yields CDR1 SGHDN and CDR2 FVKESK. Trimming took 5 bases from V and 6 from J, leaving 20 bases between them. The CDR3 consists of 16 residues. DNA for the CDR3: TGTGCCAGCAGCGTCAAACGGGGGCGTCCCTTCAATGAGCAGTTCTTC. Protein sequence: CASSVKRGRPFNEQFF.

V is TRBV3-1 (or the pseudogene TRBV3-2) and J is TRBJ2-7; D is uncertain. The V and J ends lost 1 base and 3 bases respectively, with 7 bases between them. The CDR3 runs to 13 residues. From germline, CDR1 is LGHDT and CDR2 YNNKEL (reference sequence). The CDR3, as DNA: TGTGCCAGCAGCCAAGCACCACACTACGAGCAGTACTTC. Protein sequence: CASSQAPHYEQYF.

The chain uses TRBV6-2 or TRBV6-3 and TRBJ2-5; tentative D call: TRBD2 (6 bases). V lost 4 bases and J 5 bases, leaving 8 bases between the germline ends. The CDR3 loop spans 12 amino acids. Germline CDR1 is MNHEY and CDR2 is SVGEGT. The DNA of the CDR3 is TGTGCCAGCAGTTCTAGCGCCGAGACCCAGTACTTC. Translation: CASSSSAETQYF.

The V gene is TRBV6-5, the J gene TRBJ1-1, with D possibly TRBD1 on 5 matching bases. Germline V gene data show CDR1 as MNHEY and CDR2 as SVGAGI. Trimming removed 4 bases at V and 4 bases at J, with 19 bases between. The CDR3 length is 16 residues. The CDR3 nucleotides read TGTGCCAGCAGTTCCCGGACAACGGGAATTGGCACTGAAGCTTTCTTT. Protein product: CASSSRTTGIGTEAFF.

The V call is TRBV9, the J call TRBJ2-2; TRBD2 is a possible D gene (7 bases). This CDR3 is 14 amino acids long. Germline CDR1 is SGDLS and CDR2 is YYNGEE. Trimming removed 5 bases from V and 3 bases from J, with 11 bases in between. The chain's CDR3 is CASRGGGHTGELFF. The CDR3 nucleotides are TGTGCCAGCAGGGGAGGGGGGCACACCGGGGAGCTGTTTTTT.

V gene TRBV12-5 combines with J gene TRBJ1-4; 7 bases match TRBD1. Germline V lookup: CDR1 LGHNT, CDR2 FRNRAP. This CDR3 has 16 amino acids. V shed 0 bases, J shed 8 bases, and the junction held 9 bases outside the gene matches. The CDR3 sequence: CASGLVRRTGVEKLFF. DNA of the CDR3: TGTGCTAGTGGTTTGGTACGTCGAACAGGGGTGGAAAAACTGTTTTTT.

The chain combines TRBV12-3 or TRBV12-4 with TRBJ2-2; perhaps TRBD2 as D (5 bases). This CDR3 comprises 13 residues. V was shortened by 3 bases and J by 3 bases, with 5 bases between the two germline ends. CDR3 residues: CASSLRDTGELFF. The DNA of the CDR3 is TGTGCCAGCAGTTTGAGGGACACCGGGGAGCTGTTTTTT.

The rearrangement uses TRBV25-1 and TRBJ2-5; tentatively, D is TRBD1 (6 bases). CDR1 is MGHDK, CDR2 SYGVNS, per germline. V lost 2 bases and J 3 bases, leaving 10 bases between the germline ends. The CDR3 spans 14 residues. In DNA form, the CDR3 reads TGTGCCAGCAGTGAAGAAAGGGGGAAAGAGACCCAGTACTTC. As protein: CASSEERGKETQYF. Using reference TRBV25-1 and TRBJ2-5 for the parts outside the CDR3, the full variable domain is EADIYQTPRYLVIGTGKKITLECSQTMGHDKMYWYQQDPGMELHLIHYSYGVNSTEKGDLSSESTVSRIRTEHFPLTLESARPSHTSQYLCASSEERGKETQYFGPGTRLLVL.

The chain carries TRBV11-3 and TRBJ2-1, with D uncertain. The ends were cut back, 5 bases at V and 3 bases at J, with 14 bases in the middle. The CDR3 covers 15 residues. The germline V gene has CDR1 SGHNT and CDR2 YENEEA. The CDR3 nucleotides are TGTGCCAGCAGCAAACTAACCGCTGGCTACAATGAGCAGTTCTTC. It is translated as CASSKLTAGYNEQFF.

This chain links TRBV9 with TRBJ1-1, with 8 positions matching TRBD1. Germline lookup yields CDR1 SGDLS and CDR2 YYNGEE. CDR3 size: 16 residues. V shed 0 bases, J shed 0 bases, and the junction held 4 bases outside the gene matches. CDR3 nucleotides: TGTGCCAGCAGCGTAGCTGACAGGGGAATGAACACTGAAGCTTTCTTT. The encoded protein is CASSVADRGMNTEAFF.

This clone was found a few times. The chain recombines TRBV19 with TRBJ1-3; D not resolved. The CDR3 sequence is 13 residues long. With 5 bases removed from V and 2 bases from J, the gap between germline ends came to 7 bases. The germline gives CDR1 LNHDA, CDR2 SQIVND (reference sequence). The CDR3 region has the DNA TGTGCCAGTAGTGAGCTGGCTGGAAACACCATATATTTT. As protein: CASSELAGNTIYF.

V gene TRBV11-2 combines with J gene TRBJ2-2; 10 bases are shared with TRBD1. The CDR3 is made up of 17 amino acids. The V and J ends lost 6 bases and 3 bases, in that order; junction bases with no gene match: 10. CDR1 SGHAT and CDR2 FQNNGV come from the germline V gene. The CDR3 sequence is CASRHGTGTGDTGELFF. CDR3 DNA: TGTGCCAGCAGACATGGAACCGGGACAGGGGACACCGGGGAGCTGTTTTTT.

The chain carries TRBV27 and TRBJ1-4, with D possibly TRBD1 on 6 matching bases. The V gene's germline CDR1 is MNHEY and CDR2 SMNVEV (reference sequence). Deletions cut 3 bases from V and 8 bases from J, with 13 bases between. The length of the CDR3 is 14 residues. CDR3 DNA: TGTGCCAGCAGTTTCTCAGGGGTCGGCGAAAAACTGTTTTTT. Protein product: CASSFSGVGEKLFF.

The chain recombines TRBV7-3 with TRBJ2-2, with a tentative D call TRBD2 (6 bases). The CDR3 consists of 13 residues. Germline assignment: CDR1 SGHTA and CDR2 FQGTGA. With 1 base removed from V and 8 bases from J, the gap between germline ends came to 8 bases. The CDR3 sequence: CASSLRGVGELFF. The CDR3, as DNA: TGTGCCAGCAGCTTAAGGGGGGTGGGGGAGCTGTTTTTT.

The V and J genes are TRBV5-6 and TRBJ2-2, with a tentative D call TRBD2 (6 bases). Trimming cost V 6 bases and J 2 bases, with 11 bases left between them. The germline gives CDR1 SGHDT, CDR2 YYEEEE. The CDR3 spans 14 residues. The CDR3 DNA is TGTGCCAGCATCCCGGGAGCTAACACCGGGGAGCTGTTTTTT. Encoded protein: CASIPGANTGELFF.

The genes are TRBV5-1 and TRBJ1-2; D gene unclear. The CDR3 runs to 14 residues. The V and J ends lost 3 bases and 4 bases respectively, with 13 bases between them. CDR1 and CDR2 from the germline V gene are SGHRS and YFSETQ. In nucleotides, the CDR3 is TGCGCCAGCAGCTCTTTTGGACTGGGCTATGGCTACACCTTC. Its translation: CASSSFGLGYGYTF.

The chain recombines TRBV10-3 with TRBJ2-1, with D possibly being TRBD1 (6 bases). V was trimmed by 10 bases and J by 5 bases, leaving 18 bases between them. Germline V CDR1 and CDR2: ENHRY, SYGVKD. This CDR3 has 14 amino acids. CDR3 loop: CATHGQKLNNEQFF. CDR3 coding DNA: TGTGCCACACACGGACAGAAGCTAAACAATGAGCAGTTCTTC.

CDR3 nucleotides: TGTGCCAGCAGCCCAGGAAGGACCCCCTATGCAGATACGCAGTATTTT. It codes for CASSPGRTPYADTQYF. The chain combines TRBV7-9 with TRBJ2-3; no firm D call. Germline V gene sequence: CDR1 SEHNR, CDR2 FQNEAQ (reference sequence). Trimming took 5 bases from V and 4 from J, leaving 19 bases between them. This CDR3 contains 16 residues.

This chain links TRBV18 with TRBJ1-4; D call uncertain. Trimming removed 8 bases from V and 0 bases from J, with 13 bases in between. The CDR3 spans 15 residues. CDR1 KGHSH and CDR2 LQKENI come from the germline V gene. CDR3 amino acids: CASRQAATTNEKLFF. CDR3 DNA sequence: TGTGCCAGCCGTCAGGCGGCGACAACTAATGAAAAACTGTTTTTT.